The 24 T cell receptor beta chains listed next were all sequenced from one sample in a study of T cell changes during pregnancy in multiple sclerosis. TCRdb keeps only in-frame clones here, not all; method: immunoSEQ multiplex PCR. This table has roughly 70,000 clones, approximately 90% appearing once. Sequenced material: peripheral blood, taken in the third trimester of pregnancy. The receptors were sampled from a female donor with multiple sclerosis, enrolled in a pregnancy study.

The rearrangement uses TRBV11-2 and TRBJ1-2, with D possibly matching TRBD1 (6 bases). This CDR3 is built from 16 residues. Germline values: CDR1 SGHAT, CDR2 FQNNGV. Trimming pared 0 bases from V and 4 bases from J, leaving 15 bases between. CDR3 in amino acids: CASSLDLGGPSYGYTF. The CDR3 DNA reads as TGTGCCAGCAGCTTAGACCTCGGGGGGCCTAGCTATGGCTACACCTTC.

The chain links TRBV27 to TRBJ2-7; 8 nucleotides match TRBD1. From germline, CDR1 is MNHEY and CDR2 SMNVEV (reference sequence). CDR3 length: 14 residues. V gave up 3 bases and J gave up 3 bases; unmatched junction bases: 4. CDR3 nucleotide sequence: TGTGCCAGCAGTTTGGACAGGGATTTCTACGAGCAGTACTTC. It specifies CASSLDRDFYEQYF.

This chain connects TRBV7-6 to TRBJ1-1; possibly TRBD1 for D (5 bases). CDR1 and CDR2 from the germline V gene are SGHVS and FNYEAQ. Trimming took off 1 base at V and 4 bases at J, with 13 bases between the two ends. This CDR3 has 15 amino acids. CDR3 loop: CASSLVTSGGTEAFF. In DNA form, the CDR3 reads TGTGCCAGCAGCTTAGTAACCTCGGGGGGCACTGAAGCTTTCTTT.

The chain joins TRBV5-6 to TRBJ2-3; 7 bases align to TRBD1. Germline V gene lookup returns CDR1 SGHDT and CDR2 YYEEEE. After removal of 3 bases from V and 1 base from J, the junction contained 2 bases not matched to a gene. There are 14 residues in the CDR3. The CDR3 spells CASSSQGGTDTQYF. As DNA, the CDR3 is TGTGCCAGCAGCTCCCAGGGGGGCACAGATACGCAGTATTTT.

V usage is TRBV6-6 and J usage is TRBJ2-7; D may be TRBD2 (6 bases). The CDR3 has 13 amino acids. V lost 7 bases to trimming and J lost 0 bases, with 10 bases between them. Germline lookup yields CDR1 MNHNY and CDR2 SVGAGI (reference sequence). CDR3 DNA: TGTGCCAGCAATATAGCGGCCTCCTACGAGCAGTACTTC. It yields the protein CASNIAASYEQYF.

The chain has TRBV2 and TRBJ1-5; 8 positions agree with TRBD1. The V and J ends lost 7 bases and 11 bases, in that order; junction bases with no gene match: 10. This CDR3 contains 13 residues. Germline assignment: CDR1 SNHLY and CDR2 FYNNEI. For the CDR3, the DNA is TGTGCCAGCACCAAGACAGGGGTAGAGGCCCAGCATTTT. It yields the protein CASTKTGVEAQHF.

This chain joins TRBV29-1 and TRBJ2-2; possible D gene TRBD1, 6 bases. V was pared by 7 bases and J by 4 bases, with 16 bases between. Germline loops: CDR1 SQVTM, CDR2 ANQGSEA. This CDR3 is built from 14 residues. The CDR3 here is CSAEGQSVTGELFF. CDR3 sequence (DNA): TGCAGCGCAGAAGGACAGTCTGTCACCGGGGAGCTGTTTTTT.

The chain combines TRBV11-2 with TRBJ1-2, with D tentatively TRBD1 (5 bases). The CDR3 has 13 amino acids. Germline lookup yields CDR1 SGHAT and CDR2 FQNNGV. V lost 3 bases, J lost 6 bases, and 11 bases lay in between. The CDR3 DNA reads TGTGCCAGCAGCTTGGGGCAGGGTAATGGCTACACCTTC. It specifies CASSLGQGNGYTF.

This sequence joins TRBV6-5 and TRBJ1-4, with a weak D call TRBD1 (5 bases). The CDR3 runs 15 residues. The V and J ends lost 6 bases and 3 bases respectively, with 14 bases between them. Germline CDR1 reads MNHEY; CDR2 reads SVGAGI. The DNA for the CDR3 is TGTGCCAGCAGCCTTGGACAAACTTCTAATGAAAAACTGTTTTTT. Protein sequence: CASSLGQTSNEKLFF.

This chain connects TRBV5-1 to TRBJ2-3; a possible D gene is TRBD2 (5 bases). The germline V gene encodes CDR1 SGHRS and CDR2 YFSETQ. Trimming took 3 bases from V and 0 from J, leaving 11 bases between them. The CDR3 consists of 15 residues. For the CDR3, the DNA is TGCGCCAGCAGCTCTGGAGCGGCCAGCACAGATACGCAGTATTTT. Amino acids: CASSSGAASTDTQYF.

This clone was seen only once. The chain is built from TRBV18 and TRBJ2-1; possibly TRBD2 for D (5 bases). The CDR3 sequence is 14 residues long. The germline V gene encodes CDR1 KGHSH and CDR2 LQKENI. Trimming shortened V by 3 bases and J by 6 bases, and 12 bases separated the two germline ends. The CDR3: CASSPRAAPNEQFF. CDR3 bases: TGTGCCAGCTCACCGCGGGCCGCCCCCAATGAGCAGTTCTTC.

The chain couples TRBV6-5 to TRBJ1-2; TRBD1 agrees at 7 bases. CDR1 and CDR2 (germline): MNHEY, SVGAGI. Unmatched junction bases numbered 8, after V lost 2 bases and J lost 8 bases. This CDR3 comprises 14 residues. CDR3 DNA sequence: TGTGCCAGCAGTTACATGGCAGGGGGGCGAGGCTACACCTTC. This sequence encodes CASSYMAGGRGYTF.

This chain uses TRBV30 with TRBJ1-2; no firm D call. The V end was cut by 0 bases, the J end by 6 bases, with 14 bases between. CDR1 and CDR2 from the germline V gene are GTSNPN and SVGIG (reference sequence). CDR3 length equals 14 residues. The CDR3, as DNA: TGTGCCTGGAGTGTCGAGGTCGGCGGCCATGGCTACACCTTC. Its translation: CAWSVEVGGHGYTF.

The J gene is TRBJ1-5, the V gene TRBV2, with 7 positions matching TRBD1. CDR3 length: 17 residues. The J segment lost 0 bases and the V segment lost 2 bases, leaving 7 bases of the junction unmatched. Germline V CDR1 and CDR2: SNHLY, FYNNEI. The DNA of the CDR3 is TGTGCCAGCAGTGAATTCGGGGACAGCCATAGCAATCAGCCCCAGCATTTT. Protein sequence: CASSEFGDSHSNQPQHF. The full variable domain, rest sourced from reference TRBV2 and TRBJ1-5, is EPEVTQTPSHQVTQMGQEVILRCVPISNHLYFYWYRQILGQKVEFLVSFYNNEISEKSEIFDDQFSVERPDGSNFTLKIRSTKLEDSAMYFCASSEFGDSHSNQPQHFGDGTRLSIL.

J is TRBJ2-3 and V is TRBV19; possibly TRBD2 for D (6 bases). Trimming took off 0 bases at V and 3 bases at J, with 16 bases between the two ends. The CDR3 loop spans 17 amino acids. Per the germline V gene, CDR1 is LNHDA and CDR2 is SQIVND (reference sequence). CDR3 protein: CASSIDLYGTRTDTQYF. CDR3 in DNA: TGTGCCAGTAGTATAGATCTATACGGGACTCGGACAGATACGCAGTATTTT.

This chain connects TRBV4-3 to TRBJ2-7, with TRBD1 identical over 9 bases. This CDR3 has 14 residues. Germline loops: CDR1 LGHNA, CDR2 YSLEER. V shed 5 bases, J shed 2 bases, and the junction held 4 bases outside the gene matches. CDR3 coding DNA: TGCGCCAGCAGCTCGGGGACAGGGCCCTACGAGCAGTACTTC. This gives the protein CASSSGTGPYEQYF.

The chain has TRBV30 and TRBJ1-6; D not certain. The CDR3 is 13 residues long. Germline V gene lookup returns CDR1 GTSNPN and CDR2 SVGIG (reference sequence). V lost 2 bases to trimming and J lost 10 bases, with 12 bases between them. CDR3 sequence: CAWSIAGASPLHF. The CDR3, as DNA: TGTGCCTGGAGTATAGCGGGTGCGTCACCCCTCCACTTT.

V and J are TRBV5-8 and TRBJ1-5, with D unresolved. This CDR3 region has 15 residues. V lost 4 bases and J lost 0, with 11 bases in between. The germline gives CDR1 SGHTS, CDR2 YDEGEE. The CDR3 region is CASSAGSHSNQPQHF. Here the CDR3 DNA reads TGTGCCAGCAGCGCCGGGTCTCATAGCAATCAGCCCCAGCATTTT.

This rearrangement joins TRBV7-9 to TRBJ2-7; the match to TRBD1 covers 7 bases. After removal of 1 base from V and 3 bases from J, the junction contained 0 bases not matched to a gene. The CDR3 length is 13 residues. Germline lookup yields CDR1 SEHNR and CDR2 FQNEAQ (reference sequence). CDR3 sequence reads: CASSLDRGYEQYF. CDR3 in DNA: TGTGCCAGCAGCTTAGACAGGGGCTACGAGCAGTACTTC. Supplemented by reference TRBV7-9 and TRBJ2-7, the full variable domain reads DTGVSQNPRHKITKRGQNVTFRCDPISEHNRLYWYRQTLGQGPEFLTYFQNEAQLEKSRLLSDRFSAERPKGSFSTLEIQRTEQGDSAMYLCASSLDRGYEQYFGPGTRLTVT.

In its sample, this clone was seen a few times. The gene calls are TRBV19 and TRBJ1-1; weak D call: TRBD1 (6 bases). Trimming stripped 5 bases from V and 8 bases from J, with 24 bases between. This CDR3 comprises 16 residues. Germline V lookup: CDR1 LNHDA, CDR2 SQIVND (reference sequence). The CDR3: CASSPNTPRRTEEAFF. CDR3 bases: TGTGCCAGTAGTCCGAATACACCCCGGCGGACAGAAGAAGCTTTCTTT.

The chain carries TRBV19 and TRBJ1-1; 7 bases map to TRBD1. The CDR3 extends over 15 amino acids. J lost 4 bases, V lost 6 bases, and 11 bases had no gene match. Germline-derived CDR1 and CDR2 are LNHDA and SQIVND (reference sequence). CDR3 nucleotide sequence: TGTGCCAGTAGATCCGGCCGACAGGGTCCCACTGAAGCTTTCTTT. It translates to CASRSGRQGPTEAFF.

The chain couples TRBV19 to TRBJ2-2; no reliable D call. The CDR3 covers 13 residues. CDR1 is LNHDA, CDR2 SQIVND, per germline (reference sequence). V lost 5 bases and J 6 bases, leaving 10 bases between the germline ends. DNA of the CDR3: TGTGCCAGTAGTTTAGCCCATCCCGGGGAGCTGTTTTTT. Residues: CASSLAHPGELFF.

The chain recombines TRBV15 with TRBJ2-3, with 8 bases aligning to TRBD1. V lost 3 bases, J lost 3 bases, and 11 bases stayed unmatched. The germline CDR1 and CDR2 sequences are LNHNV and YYDKDF (reference sequence). CDR3 length equals 17 residues. The CDR3 protein is CATSSDYTGGKTDTQYF. The CDR3 DNA is TGTGCCACCAGCAGCGACTATACAGGGGGAAAAACAGATACGCAGTATTTT. Based on the CDR3 plus reference TRBV15 and TRBJ2-3, the full variable domain is DAMVIQNPRYQVTQFGKPVTLSCSQTLNHNVMYWYQQKSSQAPKLLFHYYDKDFNNEADTPDNFQSRRPNTSFCFLDIRSPGLGDTAMYLCATSSDYTGGKTDTQYFGPGTRLTVL.

The J gene is TRBJ1-2, the V gene TRBV10-3; D gene unclear. Germline assignment: CDR1 ENHRY and CDR2 SYGVKD. CDR3 length: 16 amino acids. With 3 bases removed from V and 12 bases from J, the gap between germline ends came to 26 bases. The CDR3 spells CAISEPSRDGVAANTF. The CDR3 DNA follows: TGTGCCATCAGTGAACCCTCCCGAGACGGAGTCGCCGCAAACACCTTC.